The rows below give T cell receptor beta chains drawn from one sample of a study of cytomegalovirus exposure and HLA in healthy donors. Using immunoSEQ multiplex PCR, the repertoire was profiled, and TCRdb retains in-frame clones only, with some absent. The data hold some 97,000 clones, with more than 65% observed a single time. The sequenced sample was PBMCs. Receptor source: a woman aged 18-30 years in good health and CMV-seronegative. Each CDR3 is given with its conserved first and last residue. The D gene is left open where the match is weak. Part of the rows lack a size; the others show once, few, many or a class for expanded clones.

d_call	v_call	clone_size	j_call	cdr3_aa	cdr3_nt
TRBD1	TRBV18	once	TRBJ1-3	CASSPTTDRSSGNTIYF	TGTGCCAGCTCACCAACTACGGACAGGAGCTCTGGAAACACCATATATTTT
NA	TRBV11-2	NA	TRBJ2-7	CASSPSLSSYEQYF	TGTGCCAGCAGCCCTAGCTTGAGCTCCTACGAGCAGTACTTC
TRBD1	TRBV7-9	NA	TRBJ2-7	CASSSTGQGYEQYF	TGTGCCAGCAGCTCAACCGGACAGGGTTACGAGCAGTACTTC
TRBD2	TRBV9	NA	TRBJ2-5	CASSVGLAEETQYF	TGTGCCAGCAGCGTGGGACTAGCGGAAGAGACCCAGTACTTC
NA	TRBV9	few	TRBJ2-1	CASSAQNEQFF	TGTGCCAGCAGCGCCCAAAATGAGCAGTTCTTC
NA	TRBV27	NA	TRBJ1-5	CASSLKRSNQPQHF	TGTGCCAGCAGTTTAAAACGGTCCAATCAGCCCCAGCATTTT
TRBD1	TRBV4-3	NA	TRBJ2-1	CASSRTHRGSSYNEQFF	TGCGCCAGCAGCCGCACACACAGGGGGAGCTCCTACAATGAGCAGTTCTTC
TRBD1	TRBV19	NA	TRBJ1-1	CASSFSRQGNTEAFF	TGTGCCAGTAGTTTCTCCCGACAGGGAAACACTGAAGCTTTCTTT
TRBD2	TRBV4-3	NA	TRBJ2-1	CASSQVLAGEGNEQFF	TGCGCCAGCAGCCAAGTGCTAGCGGGAGAAGGCAATGAGCAGTTCTTC
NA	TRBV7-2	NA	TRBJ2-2	CASSLAPPRARRTGELFF	TGTGCCAGCAGCTTAGCCCCCCCCAGAGCTAGACGGACCGGGGAGCTGTTTTTT
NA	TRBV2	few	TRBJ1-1	CASSGQWNTEAFF	TGTGCCAGCAGTGGACAGTGGAACACTGAAGCTTTCTTT
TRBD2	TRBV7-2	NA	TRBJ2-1	CASSITSGGNNEQFF	TGTGCCAGCAGCATAACTAGCGGGGGGAACAATGAGCAGTTCTTC
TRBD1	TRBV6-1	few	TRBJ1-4	CASKDRQGTEKLFF	TGTGCCAGCAAGGATCGACAGGGGACTGAAAAACTGTTTTTT
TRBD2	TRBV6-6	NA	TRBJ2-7	CATQLAVGGYEQYF	TGTGCCACCCAACTAGCGGTCGGGGGCTACGAGCAGTACTTC
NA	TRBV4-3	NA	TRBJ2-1	CASSHGWSPTRFYNEQFF	TGCGCCAGCAGCCATGGCTGGAGCCCCACTAGATTTTACAATGAGCAGTTCTTC
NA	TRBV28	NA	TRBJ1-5	CASGLRGLNQPQHF	TGTGCCAGCGGCCTAAGGGGCCTCAATCAGCCCCAGCATTTT
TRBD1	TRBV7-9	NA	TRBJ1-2	CASSQTGGRYGYTF	TGTGCCAGCAGCCAAACAGGGGGTCGATATGGCTACACCTTC
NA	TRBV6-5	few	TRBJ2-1	CASSYLNEQFF	TGTGCCAGCAGTTACCTCAATGAGCAGTTCTTC
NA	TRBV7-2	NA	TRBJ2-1	CASRPTYNEQFF	TGTGCCAGCAGACCAACATACAATGAGCAGTTCTTC
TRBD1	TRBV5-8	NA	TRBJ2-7	CASSLFRDRLYEQYF	TGTGCCAGCAGCCTCTTCCGGGACAGGCTCTACGAGCAGTACTTC
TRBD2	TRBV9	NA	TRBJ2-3	CASSVEKERGGTDTQYF	TGTGCCAGCAGCGTAGAAAAAGAGCGGGGGGGCACAGATACGCAGTATTTT
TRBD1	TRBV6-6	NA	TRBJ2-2	CASRTGGTGELFF	TGTGCCAGCAGAACAGGGGGGACCGGGGAGCTGTTTTTT
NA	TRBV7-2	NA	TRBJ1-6	CASSFGVVGSPLHF	TGTGCCAGCAGCTTCGGGGTAGTAGGTTCACCCCTCCACTTT
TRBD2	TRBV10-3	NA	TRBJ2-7	CAISETRTSGSYEQYF	TGTGCCATCAGTGAAACCCGTACTAGCGGCTCCTACGAGCAGTACTTC
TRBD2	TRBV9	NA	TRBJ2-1	CASSGGTSGGDGSYNEQFF	TGTGCCAGCAGCGGCGGGACTAGCGGGGGGGACGGCTCCTACAATGAGCAGTTCTTC
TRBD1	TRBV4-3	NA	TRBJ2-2	CASSQTGRETGELFF	TGCGCCAGCAGCCAGACAGGGAGAGAGACCGGGGAGCTGTTTTTT
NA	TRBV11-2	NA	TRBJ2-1	CASSFGRGGLSYNEQFF	TGTGCCAGCAGCTTTGGAAGGGGGGGCCTTTCCTACAATGAGCAGTTCTTC
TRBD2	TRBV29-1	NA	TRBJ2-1	CSVQEVAGGAEEQFF	TGCAGCGTGCAAGAGGTAGCGGGGGGGGCGGAAGAGCAGTTCTTC
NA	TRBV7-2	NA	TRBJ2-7	CASSLGTALYEQYF	TGTGCCAGCAGCTTAGGGACAGCCCTCTACGAGCAGTACTTC
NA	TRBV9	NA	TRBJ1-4	CASSRPGDEKLFF	TGTGCCAGCAGCCGTCCGGGGGATGAAAAACTGTTTTTT
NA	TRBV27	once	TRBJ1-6	CASSLSLDNSPLHF	TGTGCCAGCAGTTTATCTTTGGACAACTCACCCCTCCACTTT
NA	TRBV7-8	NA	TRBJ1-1	CASSRAWGKAEAFF	TGTGCCAGCAGCAGAGCTTGGGGCAAAGCTGAAGCTTTCTTT
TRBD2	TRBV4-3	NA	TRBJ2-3	CASSQELGGVTDTQYF	TGCGCCAGCAGCCAAGAATTGGGGGGGGTCACAGATACGCAGTATTTT
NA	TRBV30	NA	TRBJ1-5	CAWSGRGSNQPQHF	TGTGCCTGGAGTGGTCGGGGAAGCAATCAGCCCCAGCATTTT